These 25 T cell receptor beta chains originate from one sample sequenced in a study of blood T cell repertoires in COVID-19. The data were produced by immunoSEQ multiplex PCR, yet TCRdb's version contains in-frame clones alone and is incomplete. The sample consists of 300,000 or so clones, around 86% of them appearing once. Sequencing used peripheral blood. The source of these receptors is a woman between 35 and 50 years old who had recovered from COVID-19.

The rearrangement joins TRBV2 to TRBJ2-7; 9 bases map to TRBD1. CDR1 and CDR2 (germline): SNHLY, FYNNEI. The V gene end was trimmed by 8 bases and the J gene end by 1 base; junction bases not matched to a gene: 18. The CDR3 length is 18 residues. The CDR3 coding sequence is TGTGCCAGCCACACAAACCGGGACAGGGCTGCTCCTTCCTACGAGCAGTACTTC. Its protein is CASHTNRDRAAPSYEQYF.

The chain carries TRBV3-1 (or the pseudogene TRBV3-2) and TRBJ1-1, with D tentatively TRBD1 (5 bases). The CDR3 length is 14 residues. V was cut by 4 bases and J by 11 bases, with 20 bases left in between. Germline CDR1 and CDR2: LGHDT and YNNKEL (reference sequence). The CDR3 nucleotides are TGTGCCAGCAGCCGAGACCAGTTGGGGCGCGATGCTTTCTTT. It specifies CASSRDQLGRDAFF.

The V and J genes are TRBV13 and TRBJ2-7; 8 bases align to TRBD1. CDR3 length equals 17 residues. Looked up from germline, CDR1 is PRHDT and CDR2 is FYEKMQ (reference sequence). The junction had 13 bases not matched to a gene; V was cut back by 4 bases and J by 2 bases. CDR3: CASSSRTGPSGPYEQYF. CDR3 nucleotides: TGTGCCAGCAGCTCGCGGACAGGGCCAAGTGGTCCCTACGAGCAGTACTTC.

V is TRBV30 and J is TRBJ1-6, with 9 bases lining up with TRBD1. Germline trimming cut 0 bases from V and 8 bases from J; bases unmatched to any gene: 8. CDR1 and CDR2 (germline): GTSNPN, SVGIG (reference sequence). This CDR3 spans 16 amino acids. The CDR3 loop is CAWSVMGTGLHSPLHF. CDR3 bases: TGTGCCTGGAGTGTAATGGGGACAGGGCTACATTCACCCCTCCACTTT.

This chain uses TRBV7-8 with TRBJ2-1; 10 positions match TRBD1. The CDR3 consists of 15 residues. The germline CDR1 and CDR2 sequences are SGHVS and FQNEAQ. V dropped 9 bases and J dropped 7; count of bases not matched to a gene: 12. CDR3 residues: CASTSGTGAFNEQFF. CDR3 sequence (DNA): TGTGCCAGTACGTCCGGGACAGGGGCTTTTAATGAGCAGTTCTTC.

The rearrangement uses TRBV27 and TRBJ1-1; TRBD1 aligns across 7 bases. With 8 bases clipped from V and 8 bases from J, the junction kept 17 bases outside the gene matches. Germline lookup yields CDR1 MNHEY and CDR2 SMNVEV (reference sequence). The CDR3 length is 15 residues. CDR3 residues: CASAERGRTLVEAFF. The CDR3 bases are TGTGCCAGCGCTGAAAGGGGGCGGACCCTCGTGGAAGCTTTCTTT.

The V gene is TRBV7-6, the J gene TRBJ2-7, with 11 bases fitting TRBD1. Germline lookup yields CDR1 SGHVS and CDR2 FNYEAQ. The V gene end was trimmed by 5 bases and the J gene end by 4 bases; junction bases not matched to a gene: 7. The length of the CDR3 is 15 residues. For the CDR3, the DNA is TGTGCCAGCAGCCCCGGACAGGGGGCGGGATACGAGCAGTACTTC. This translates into CASSPGQGAGYEQYF.

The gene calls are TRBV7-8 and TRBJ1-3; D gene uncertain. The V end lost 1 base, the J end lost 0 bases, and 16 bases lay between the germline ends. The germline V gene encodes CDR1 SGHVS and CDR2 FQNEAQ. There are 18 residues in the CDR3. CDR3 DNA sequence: TGTGCCAGCAGCTTAGGCGGTGCTCTCTTCACCTCTGGAAACACCATATATTTT. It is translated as CASSLGGALFTSGNTIYF.

In nucleotides, the CDR3 is TGCAGCGTTGAAATAGCGGGGGGATCAACAGATACGCAGTATTTT. Its protein is CSVEIAGGSTDTQYF. The chain uses TRBV29-1 and TRBJ2-3, with 10 positions matching TRBD2. Germline CDR1 reads SQVTM; CDR2 reads ANQGSEA. Trimming removed 2 bases from V and 3 bases from J; junction bases left unmatched: 5. The CDR3 extends over 15 amino acids.

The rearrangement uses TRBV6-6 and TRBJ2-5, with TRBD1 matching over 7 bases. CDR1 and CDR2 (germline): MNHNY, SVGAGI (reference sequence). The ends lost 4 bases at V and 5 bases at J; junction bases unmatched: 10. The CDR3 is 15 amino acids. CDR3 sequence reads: CASSWGDRAAETQYF. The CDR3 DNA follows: TGTGCCAGCAGTTGGGGCGACAGGGCCGCGGAGACCCAGTACTTC.

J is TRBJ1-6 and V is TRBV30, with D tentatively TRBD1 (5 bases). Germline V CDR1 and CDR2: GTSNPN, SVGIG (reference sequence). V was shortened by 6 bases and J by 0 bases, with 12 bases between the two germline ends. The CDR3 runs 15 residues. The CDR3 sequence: CACPTASSYNSPLHF. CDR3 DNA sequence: TGTGCCTGTCCGACAGCGAGCTCCTATAATTCACCCCTCCACTTT.

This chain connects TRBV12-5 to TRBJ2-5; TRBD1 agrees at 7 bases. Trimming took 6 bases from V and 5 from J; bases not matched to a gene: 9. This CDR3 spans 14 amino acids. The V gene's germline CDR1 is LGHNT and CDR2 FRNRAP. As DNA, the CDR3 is TGTGCTAGTGGCCGTGACAGGGCCCGGGAGACCCAGTACTTC. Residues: CASGRDRARETQYF.

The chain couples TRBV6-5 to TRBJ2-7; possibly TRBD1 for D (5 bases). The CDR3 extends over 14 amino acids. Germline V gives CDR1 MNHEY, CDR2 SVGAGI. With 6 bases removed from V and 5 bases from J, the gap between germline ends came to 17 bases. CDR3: CASRAGLRNNEQYF. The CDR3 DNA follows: TGTGCCAGCAGGGCAGGGTTACGAAACAACGAGCAGTACTTC.

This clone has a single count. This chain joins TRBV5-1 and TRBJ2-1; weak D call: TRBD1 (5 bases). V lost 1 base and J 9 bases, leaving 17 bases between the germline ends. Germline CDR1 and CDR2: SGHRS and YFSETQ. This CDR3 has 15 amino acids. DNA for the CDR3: TGCGCCAGCAGCTTGAGCGCAGGGTCCGTCGGTGAGCAGTTCTTC. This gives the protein CASSLSAGSVGEQFF.

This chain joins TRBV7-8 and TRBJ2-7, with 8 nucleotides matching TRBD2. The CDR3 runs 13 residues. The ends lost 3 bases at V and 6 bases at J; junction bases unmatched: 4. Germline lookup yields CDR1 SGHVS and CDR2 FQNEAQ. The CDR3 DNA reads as TGTGCCAGCAGCTTCGAAGCGGGGGTCGAGCAGTACTTC. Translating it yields CASSFEAGVEQYF.

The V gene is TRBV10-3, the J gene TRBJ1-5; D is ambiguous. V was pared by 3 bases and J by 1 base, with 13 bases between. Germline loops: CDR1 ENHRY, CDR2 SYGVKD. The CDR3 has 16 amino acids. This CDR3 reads CAISERLGESNQPQHF. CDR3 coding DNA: TGTGCCATCAGTGAAAGACTAGGCGAGAGCAATCAGCCCCAGCATTTT.

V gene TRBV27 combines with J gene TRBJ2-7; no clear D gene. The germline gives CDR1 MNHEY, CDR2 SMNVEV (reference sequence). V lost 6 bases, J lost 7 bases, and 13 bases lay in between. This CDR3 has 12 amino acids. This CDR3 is CASSSGYEEQYF. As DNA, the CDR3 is TGTGCCAGCAGCTCCGGGTACGAGGAGCAGTACTTC.

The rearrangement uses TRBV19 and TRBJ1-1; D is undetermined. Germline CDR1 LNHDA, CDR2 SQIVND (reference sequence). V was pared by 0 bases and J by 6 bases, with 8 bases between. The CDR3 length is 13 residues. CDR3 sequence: CASSIEAQAEAFF. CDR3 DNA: TGTGCCAGTAGTATAGAGGCCCAGGCTGAAGCTTTCTTT.

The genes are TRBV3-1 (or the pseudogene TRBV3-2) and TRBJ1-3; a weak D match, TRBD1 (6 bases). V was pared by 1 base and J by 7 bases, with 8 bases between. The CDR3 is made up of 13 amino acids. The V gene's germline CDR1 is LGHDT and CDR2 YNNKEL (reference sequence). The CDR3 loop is CASSQGTVNTIYF. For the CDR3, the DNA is TGTGCCAGCAGCCAAGGGACAGTCAACACCATATATTTT.

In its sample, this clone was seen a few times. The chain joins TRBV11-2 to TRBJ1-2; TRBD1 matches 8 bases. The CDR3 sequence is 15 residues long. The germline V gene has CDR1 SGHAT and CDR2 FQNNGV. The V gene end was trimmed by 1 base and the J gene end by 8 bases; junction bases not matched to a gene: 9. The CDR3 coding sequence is TGTGCCAGCAGCTTAGTGGGACAGGAGGGGCCGGGCTACACCTTC. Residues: CASSLVGQEGPGYTF.

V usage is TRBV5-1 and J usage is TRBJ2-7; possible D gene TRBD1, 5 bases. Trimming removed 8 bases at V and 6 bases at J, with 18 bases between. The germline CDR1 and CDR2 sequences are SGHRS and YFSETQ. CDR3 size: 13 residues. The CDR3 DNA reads TGCGCCAGTAACCCCCAGGGCGTAGGCGAGCAGTACTTC. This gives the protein CASNPQGVGEQYF.

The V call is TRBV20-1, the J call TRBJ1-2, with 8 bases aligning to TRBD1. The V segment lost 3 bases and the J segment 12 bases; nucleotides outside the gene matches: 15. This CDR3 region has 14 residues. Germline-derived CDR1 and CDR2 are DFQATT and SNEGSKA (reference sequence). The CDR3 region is CSASSGNRQGLNTF. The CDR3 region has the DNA TGCAGTGCTAGTTCCGGCAATCGACAGGGGCTGAACACCTTC.

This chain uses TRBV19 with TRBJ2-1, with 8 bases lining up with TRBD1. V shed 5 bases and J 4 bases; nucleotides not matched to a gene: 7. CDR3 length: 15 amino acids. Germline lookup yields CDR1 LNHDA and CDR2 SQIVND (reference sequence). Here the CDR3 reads CASSFQGAQYNEQFF. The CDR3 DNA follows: TGTGCCAGTAGTTTCCAGGGGGCACAATACAATGAGCAGTTCTTC. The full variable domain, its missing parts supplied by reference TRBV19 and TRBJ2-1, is DGGITQSPKYLFRKEGQNVTLSCEQNLNHDAMYWYRQDPGQGLRLIYYSQIVNDFQKGDIAEGYSVSREKKESFPLTVTSAQKNPTAFYLCASSFQGAQYNEQFFGPGTRLTVL.

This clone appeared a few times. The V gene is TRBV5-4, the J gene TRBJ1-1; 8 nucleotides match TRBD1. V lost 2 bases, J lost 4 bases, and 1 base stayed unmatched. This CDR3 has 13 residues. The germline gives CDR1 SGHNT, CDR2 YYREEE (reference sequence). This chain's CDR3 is CASSFDRGTEAFF. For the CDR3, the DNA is TGTGCCAGCAGCTTTGACAGGGGCACTGAAGCTTTCTTT.

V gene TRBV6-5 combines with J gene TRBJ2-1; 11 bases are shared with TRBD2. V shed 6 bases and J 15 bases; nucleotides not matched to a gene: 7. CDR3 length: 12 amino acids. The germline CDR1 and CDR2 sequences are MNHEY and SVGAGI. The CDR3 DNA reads TGTGCCAGCAGCCGAACTAGCGGGGGACTGTTCTTC. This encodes CASSRTSGGLFF.